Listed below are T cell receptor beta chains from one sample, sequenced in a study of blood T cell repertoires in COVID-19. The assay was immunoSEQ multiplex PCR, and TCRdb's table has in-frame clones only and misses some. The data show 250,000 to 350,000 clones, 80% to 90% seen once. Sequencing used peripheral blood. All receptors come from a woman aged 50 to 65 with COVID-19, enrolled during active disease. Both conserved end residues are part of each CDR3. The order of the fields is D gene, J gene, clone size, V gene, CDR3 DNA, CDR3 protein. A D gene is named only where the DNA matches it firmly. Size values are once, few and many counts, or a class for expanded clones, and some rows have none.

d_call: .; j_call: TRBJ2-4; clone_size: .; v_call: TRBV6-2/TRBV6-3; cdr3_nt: TGTGCCAGCAGTTCAGGGCGCGGGGTACGGTACTTC; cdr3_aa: CASSSGRGVRYF
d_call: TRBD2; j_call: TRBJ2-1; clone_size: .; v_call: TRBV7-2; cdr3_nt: TGTGCCAGCAGACGGACTAGCGGGATGCCTGGTGAGCAGTTCTTC; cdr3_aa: CASRRTSGMPGEQFF
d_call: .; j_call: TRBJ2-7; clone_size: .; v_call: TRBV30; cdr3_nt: TGTGCCTGGAGTGGACTTAACTTGTACGAGCAGTACTTC; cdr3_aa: CAWSGLNLYEQYF
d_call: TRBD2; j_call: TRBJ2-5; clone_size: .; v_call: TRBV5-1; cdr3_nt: TGCGCCAGCAGCTCACGACTAGCCGCGGAGACCCAGTACTTC; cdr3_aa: CASSSRLAAETQYF
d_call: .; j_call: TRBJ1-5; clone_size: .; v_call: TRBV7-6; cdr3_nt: TGTGCCAGCAGCCCAGAGGCCGGGACTGGGAATCAGCCCCAGCATTTT; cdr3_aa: CASSPEAGTGNQPQHF
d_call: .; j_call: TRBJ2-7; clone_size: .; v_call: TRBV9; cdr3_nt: TGTGCCAGCAGTAGGACACATCTAGAATACGAGCAGTACTTC; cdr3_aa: CASSRTHLEYEQYF
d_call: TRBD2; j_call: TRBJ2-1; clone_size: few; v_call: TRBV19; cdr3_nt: TGTGCCAGTAGGAACGACGGGACTAGCGTGTACAATGAGCAGTTCTTC; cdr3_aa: CASRNDGTSVYNEQFF
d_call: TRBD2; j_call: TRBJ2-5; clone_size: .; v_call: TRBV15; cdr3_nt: TGTGCCACCAGCTTGGGGACTACTCGGGAGACCCAGTACTTC; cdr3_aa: CATSLGTTRETQYF
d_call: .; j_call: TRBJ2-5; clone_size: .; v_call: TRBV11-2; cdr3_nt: TGTGCCAGCAGCTTCGTCCGGGGGCAAGAGACCCAGTACTTC; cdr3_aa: CASSFVRGQETQYF
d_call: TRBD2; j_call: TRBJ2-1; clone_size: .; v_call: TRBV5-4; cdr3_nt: TGTGCCAGCAGACCATTAGCGGGAGGGCTTTTCTTC; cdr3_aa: CASRPLAGGLFF
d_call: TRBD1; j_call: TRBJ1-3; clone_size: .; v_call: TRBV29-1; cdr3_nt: TGCAGCGTTGGTGGGACAGGAAGCTCTGGAAACACCATATATTTT; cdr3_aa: CSVGGTGSSGNTIYF
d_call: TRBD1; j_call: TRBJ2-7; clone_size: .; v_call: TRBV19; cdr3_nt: TGTGCCAGTAGTATCGTCCAGGGGGCTTCTCACGAGCAGTACTTC; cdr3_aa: CASSIVQGASHEQYF
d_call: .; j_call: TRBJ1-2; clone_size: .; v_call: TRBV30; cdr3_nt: TGTGCCTGGACCGTAATCGGGGGAAGGGGCTACACCTTC; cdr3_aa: CAWTVIGGRGYTF
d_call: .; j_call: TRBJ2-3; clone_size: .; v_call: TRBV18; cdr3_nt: TGTGCCAGCTCACCACCGGCCAGCGGGTCCCCAGATACGCAGTATTTT; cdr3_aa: CASSPPASGSPDTQYF
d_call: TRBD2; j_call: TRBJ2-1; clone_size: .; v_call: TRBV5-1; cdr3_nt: TGCGCCAGCAGCGCCCCTAGCGGGAGGGCCTCCTACAATGAGCAGTTCTTC; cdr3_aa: CASSAPSGRASYNEQFF
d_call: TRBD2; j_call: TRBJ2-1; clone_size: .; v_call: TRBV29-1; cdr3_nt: TGCAGCGTTGTTTCCGGCGGGAGGGCCGTATTCACCGTCTTTGAGCAGTTCTTC; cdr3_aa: CSVVSGGRAVFTVFEQFF
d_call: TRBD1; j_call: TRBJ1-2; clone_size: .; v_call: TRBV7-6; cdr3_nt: TGTGCCAGCAGCTTAAGGACAGGGGGCGATGGCTACACCTTC; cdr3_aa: CASSLRTGGDGYTF
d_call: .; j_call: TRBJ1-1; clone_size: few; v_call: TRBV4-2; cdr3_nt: TGTGCCAGCAGCCAAGGCTCTCAGGGGCGCAGGTCTGAAGCTTTCTTT; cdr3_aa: CASSQGSQGRRSEAFF
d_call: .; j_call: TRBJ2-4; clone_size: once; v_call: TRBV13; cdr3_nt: TGTGCCAGCAGCTTCCGGACAGACCTAGCCAAAAACATTCAGTACTTC; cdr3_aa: CASSFRTDLAKNIQYF
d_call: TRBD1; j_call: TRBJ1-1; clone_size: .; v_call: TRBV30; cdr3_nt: TGTGCCTGGAGTCCGACGGACAGGGAAGCTTTCTTT; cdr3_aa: CAWSPTDREAFF
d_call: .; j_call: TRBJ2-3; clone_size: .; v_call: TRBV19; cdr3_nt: TGTGCCAGCTGCCAACGACTTTCCACAGATACGCAGTATTTT; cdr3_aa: CASCQRLSTDTQYF
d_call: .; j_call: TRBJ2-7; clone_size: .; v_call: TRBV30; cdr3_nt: TGTGCCTGGAATCTCTGGACGGGGACCTACGAGCAGTACTTC; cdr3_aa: CAWNLWTGTYEQYF
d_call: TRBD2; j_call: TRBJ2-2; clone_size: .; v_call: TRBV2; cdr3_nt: TGTGCCAGCAAGAGACTAGCGGGGGACACCGGGGAGCTGTTTTTT; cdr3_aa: CASKRLAGDTGELFF
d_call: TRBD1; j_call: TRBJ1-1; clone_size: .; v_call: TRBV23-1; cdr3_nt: TGCGCCAGCCGACCTCGCCGGCTCTCTCAGGGGGAGAACACTGAAGCTTTCTTT; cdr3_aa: CASRPRRLSQGENTEAFF